This TCR beta chain was profiled in a study of T cell changes during pregnancy in multiple sclerosis (dated 2019 in TCRdb). At the level of the whole study: The study examined how the T cell repertoire changed over the course of pregnancy in women with multiple sclerosis.

Libraries were built with the immunoSEQ multiplex PCR assay. TCRdb took over this immuneACCESS table, retaining in-frame rearrangements with V and J assigned. Such tables are incomplete; in checked studies, under half of the missing clones stem from an unresolved V gene, and the remainder is unexplained. For this sample the table gives 60,000 to 90,000 clones, of which 89% were detected only once. The ten biggest clones cover 1.5% to 2% of the sample. The CDR3 starts with the cysteine, ends with the phenylalanine, and has 16 residues. Only the CDR3 DNA is retained, 48 bases long and in frame from the first base. The germline ends are 15 bases apart after V is trimmed by 3 bases and J by 4 bases. Details on this clone: Its antigen remains undetermined. The input lacks base qualities; no much larger clone sits a single base away.

The material was peripheral blood, obtained before pregnancy. The chain is encoded by TRBV6-7 joined to TRBJ2-2; the D gene identity is not certain. TRBV6-7 is an ORF, with its function uncertain. The sequence came from a female donor with multiple sclerosis, enrolled in a pregnancy study. The CDR3 region has the sequence CASSYADGSGTGELFF. The DNA is TGTGCCAGCAGTTATGCCGACGGTTCGGGCACCGGGGAGCTGTTTTTT.